The clone carrying this T cell receptor beta chain was detected a few times. Using RNA template, CDR3s of TCR alpha and beta were amplified with iRepertoire arm-PCR. Using its own MiXCR run on the multiplex PCR reads, TCRdb lists one record per CDR3 protein. The table lists 150,000 to 200,000 distinct CDR3 sequences, 32% of them singletons. The sample comes from a study of glioma-infiltrating T cells. The CDR3 has 13 residues. V was cut by 2 bases and J by 5 bases, with 12 bases left in between. The germline V gene has CDR1 GTSNPN and CDR2 SVGIG (reference sequence). Material: glioma tissue, nonneoplastic brain tissue, or PBMCs (not recorded which). This TCR came from a human donor with low-grade glioma or glioblastoma, undergoing nonglioma brain surgery, or in good health (not recorded which). The chain is built from TRBV30 and TRBJ2-5, with D tentatively TRBD1 or TRBD2 (5 bases each). CDR3 loop: CAWSPQGEETQYF. The CDR3, as DNA: TGTGCCTGGAGTCCCCAGGGAGAGGAGACCCAGTACTTC.